The entry below describes one T cell receptor beta chain. Its antigen remains undetermined. No much larger clone is present one base from it, and per-base qualities are unavailable. The germline V gene supplies CDR1 SGHVS and CDR2 FQNEAQ. Trimming at the junction amounts to 5 bases on V and 9 bases on J, and the germline ends lie 20 bases apart. The CDR3, cysteine through phenylalanine, is 15 amino acids long. Just the 45-base CDR3 DNA is kept, in frame starting at base 1. This sample was taken from a study of radiation and T cells in renal cell carcinoma (dated by TCRdb to about 2020). At the level of the whole study: Samples were obtained from a clinical trial, in which 15 Gy stereotactic body radiation therapy was delivered to primary renal cell carcinomas and nephrectomy was performed 4 weeks later. TCR beta sequencing covered 50 to 55 samples in total, comprising 25 or so tumors and approximately 27 peripheral blood samples. Across all 50 or so samples, under 5 million unique CDR3 nucleotide sequences, encoding 2,658,974 unique CDR3 amino acid sequences, were identified.

The immunoSEQ kit was used, according to the manufacturer's recommendations, to generate TCR beta libraries from genomic DNA. For library preparation, a first multiplex PCR was performed with proprietary primers, followed by a second PCR in which unique barcodes were added, and bead cleanups were performed after each round. Each sample batch included a kit-provided positive control reaction and a negative control reaction. The final libraries were assessed on an Agilent 4200 TapeStation D1000 ScreenTape, pooled by volume, and quantified by qPCR. Sequencing was performed on an Illumina NextSeq500 using a MidOutput 150-cycle cartridge, with 156 Read1 cycles, 15 Index1 cycles, and the kit custom primers. The pooled library was loaded at 0.9 to 1 pM with an approximately 20% PhiX control spike-in. As for how the authors treated the data: Vendor-processed data were analyzed in R, with a clonotype defined as all T cells sharing the same CDR3 nucleotide sequence. For clone abundance analyses, frequencies were normalized to the 10,000 most abundant clones per sample. Public T cell clones, which averaged fewer than five per sample, were removed prior to analysis. Tumor-enriched clonotypes and baseline blood-enriched clonotypes were defined as those with an abundance difference of at least 32-fold between compartments. A beta-binomial differential abundance model was applied to find clonotypes that expanded or contracted between blood time points. Tumor-blood repertoire similarity was measured with the Baroni-Urbani and Buser coefficient, and groups were compared using two-tailed Wilcoxon tests in R. Imported from immuneACCESS, the table was reduced by TCRdb to in-frame sequences with V and J called. These copies leave out some clones; in studies compared against another copy, an unresolved V gene accounts for under half, and the cause of the remainder is not known. D and trimming come from the DNA, and the V and J calls and clone size come from that table. Here the sample has fewer than 90,000 clones; 80% to 90% occur a single time. The top ten clonotypes cover 20% to 25% of the sample.

Broader findings and caveats from the paper: Effects of radiation dose or scheduling on the TCR repertoire could not be addressed with the single-armed trial design. In blood, the top tumor clonotypes increased between baseline and 2 weeks post-radiation and then shrank by 4 weeks, which suggests that tumor-resident clones expanded only transiently. Tracking of blood repertoire dynamics stopped at four to five weeks after treatment, with no follow-up past that point. Because pretreatment tumor biopsies were not available, the baseline intratumoral presence of clonotypes could not be determined.

The time point tag for this specimen amounts to: blood 2 weeks post-SBRT. What the treatment or condition label conveys for this sample: 15 Gy SBRT to primary tumor, nephrectomy 4 weeks later. To track tumor-enriched clonotypes, serial peripheral blood was sampled from radiation-treated patients at baseline and at 2 weeks and 4 weeks after SBRT. Every patient had renal cell carcinoma of clear cell pathology. The QIAamp DNA Blood Mini Kit (Qiagen) was used to prepare genomic DNA for TCR sequencing. Only samples passing all quality control checks were included in the analyses. The sequence was collected from a woman aged 45 to 65 with renal cell carcinoma. The starting material was blood, obtained from a patient whose treatment included radiotherapy and nephrectomy. The chain was built from TRBV7-8 and TRBJ2-1, with TRBD2 as a weak D call on 6 bases. CDR3 region: CASSLPGVPYGEQFF. The nucleotides are TGTGCCAGCAGCCTACCGGGAGTACCCTATGGTGAGCAGTTCTTC.